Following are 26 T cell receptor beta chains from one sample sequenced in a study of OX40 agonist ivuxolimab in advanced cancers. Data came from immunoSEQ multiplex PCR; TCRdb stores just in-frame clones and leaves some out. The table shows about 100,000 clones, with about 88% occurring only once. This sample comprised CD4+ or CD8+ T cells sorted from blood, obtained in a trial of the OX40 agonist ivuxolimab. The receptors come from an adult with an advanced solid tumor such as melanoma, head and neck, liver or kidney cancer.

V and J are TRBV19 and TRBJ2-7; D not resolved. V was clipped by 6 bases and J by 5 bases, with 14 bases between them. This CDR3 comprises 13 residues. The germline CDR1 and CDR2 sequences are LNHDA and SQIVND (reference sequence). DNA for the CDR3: TGTGCCAGTAGCCTCCCCCCCCTTCACGAGCAGTACTTC. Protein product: CASSLPPLHEQYF.

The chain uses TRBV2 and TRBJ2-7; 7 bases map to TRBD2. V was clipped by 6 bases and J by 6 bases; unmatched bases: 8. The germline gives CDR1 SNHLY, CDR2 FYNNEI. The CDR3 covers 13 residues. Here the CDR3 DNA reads TGTGCCAGCAGACAAGGACTAGTGTCCGAGCAGTACTTC. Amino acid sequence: CASRQGLVSEQYF.

CDR3 sequence (DNA): TGTGCCAGCAGGCTACAGGGGAACACCGGGGAGCTGTTTTTT. Translated: CASRLQGNTGELFF. The rearrangement uses TRBV6-1 and TRBJ2-2; D perhaps matches TRBD1 (6 bases). The length of the CDR3 is 14 residues. The V end lost 6 bases, the J end lost 1 base, and 9 bases lay between the germline ends. From germline, CDR1 is MNHNS and CDR2 SASEGT.

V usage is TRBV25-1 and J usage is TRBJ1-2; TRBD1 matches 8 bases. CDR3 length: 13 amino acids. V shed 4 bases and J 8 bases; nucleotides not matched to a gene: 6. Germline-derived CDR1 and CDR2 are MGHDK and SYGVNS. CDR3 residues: CASSVPGGGGYTF. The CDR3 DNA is TGTGCCAGCAGTGTACCAGGGGGCGGCGGCTACACCTTC.

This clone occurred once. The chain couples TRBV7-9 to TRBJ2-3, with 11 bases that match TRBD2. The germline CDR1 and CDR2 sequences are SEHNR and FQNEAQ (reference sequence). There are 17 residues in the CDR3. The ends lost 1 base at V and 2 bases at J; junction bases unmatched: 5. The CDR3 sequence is CASSLGLAGGYTDTQYF. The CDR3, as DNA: TGTGCCAGCAGCTTAGGGCTAGCGGGAGGCTACACAGATACGCAGTATTTT.

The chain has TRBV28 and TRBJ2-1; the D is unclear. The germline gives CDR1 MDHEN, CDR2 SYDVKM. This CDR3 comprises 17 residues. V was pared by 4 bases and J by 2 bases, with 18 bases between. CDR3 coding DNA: TGTGCCAGCAGTTCATTTGACCTAACGGGCCCCTACAATGAGCAGTTCTTC. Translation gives CASSSFDLTGPYNEQFF.

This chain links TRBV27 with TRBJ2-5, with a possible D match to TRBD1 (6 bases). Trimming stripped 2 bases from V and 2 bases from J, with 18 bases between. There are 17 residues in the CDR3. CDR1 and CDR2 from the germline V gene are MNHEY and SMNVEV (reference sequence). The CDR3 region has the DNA TGTGCCAGCAGTTTAATCCCCTTTCCCGGACAGCAAGAGACCCAGTACTTC. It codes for CASSLIPFPGQQETQYF.

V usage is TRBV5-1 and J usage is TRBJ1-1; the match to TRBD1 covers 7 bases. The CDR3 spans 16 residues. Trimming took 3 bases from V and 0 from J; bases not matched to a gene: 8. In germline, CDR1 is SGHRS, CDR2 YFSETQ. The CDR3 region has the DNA TGCGCCAGCAGCTGGGAACTAGACAGGGTGAACACTGAAGCTTTCTTT. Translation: CASSWELDRVNTEAFF. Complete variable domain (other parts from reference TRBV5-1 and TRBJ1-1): KAGVTQTPRYLIKTRGQQVTLSCSPISGHRSVSWYQQTPGQGLQFLFEYFSETQRNKGNFPGRFSGRQFSNSRSEMNVSTLELGDSALYLCASSWELDRVNTEAFFGQGTRLTVV.

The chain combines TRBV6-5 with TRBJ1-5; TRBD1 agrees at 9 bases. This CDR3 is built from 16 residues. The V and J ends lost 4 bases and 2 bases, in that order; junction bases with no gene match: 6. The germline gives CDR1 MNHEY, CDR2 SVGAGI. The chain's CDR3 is CASSSGTGMGNQPQHF. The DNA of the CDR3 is TGTGCCAGCAGTTCCGGGACAGGGATGGGCAATCAGCCCCAGCATTTT.

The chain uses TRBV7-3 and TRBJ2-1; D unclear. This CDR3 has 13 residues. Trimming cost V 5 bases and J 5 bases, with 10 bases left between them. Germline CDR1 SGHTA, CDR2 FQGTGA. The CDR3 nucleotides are TGTGCCAGCAGCCCCCGACTGAACAATGAGCAGTTCTTC. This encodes CASSPRLNNEQFF.

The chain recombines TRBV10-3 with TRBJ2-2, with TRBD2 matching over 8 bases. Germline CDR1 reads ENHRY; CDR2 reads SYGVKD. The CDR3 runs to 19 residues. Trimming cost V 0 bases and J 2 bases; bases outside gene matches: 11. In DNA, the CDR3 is TGTGCCATCAGTGAGTCGAAGGTGGCAGCGGGGGTAAACACCGGGGAGCTGTTTTTT. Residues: CAISESKVAAGVNTGELFF.

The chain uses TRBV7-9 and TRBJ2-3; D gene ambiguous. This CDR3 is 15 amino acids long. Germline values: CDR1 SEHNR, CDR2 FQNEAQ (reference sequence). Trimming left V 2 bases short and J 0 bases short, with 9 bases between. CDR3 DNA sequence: TGTGCCAGCAGCTTACAGAGCTTAAGCACAGATACGCAGTATTTT. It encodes CASSLQSLSTDTQYF.

The CDR3 coding sequence is TGTGCCAGCAGCTCACCCCCTGGCGATGAGCAGTTCTTC. This codes for CASSSPPGDEQFF. This chain joins TRBV7-3 and TRBJ2-1, with no clear D. This CDR3 has 13 amino acids. V lost 4 bases and J 8 bases, leaving 12 bases between the germline ends. Germline values: CDR1 SGHTA, CDR2 FQGTGA. The whole variable domain, remainder taken from reference TRBV7-3 and TRBJ2-1, is GAGVSQTPSNKVTEKGKYVELRCDPISGHTALYWYRQSLGQGPEFLIYFQGTGAADDSGLPNDRFFAVRPEGSVSTLKIQRTERGDSAVYLCASSSPPGDEQFFGPGTRLTVL.

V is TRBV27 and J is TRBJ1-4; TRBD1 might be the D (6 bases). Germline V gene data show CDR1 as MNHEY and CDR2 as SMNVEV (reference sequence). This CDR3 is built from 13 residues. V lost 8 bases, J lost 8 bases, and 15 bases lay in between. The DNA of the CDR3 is TGTGCCAGCGGAGGGGGGTCTCGAGAAAAACTGTTTTTT. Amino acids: CASGGGSREKLFF. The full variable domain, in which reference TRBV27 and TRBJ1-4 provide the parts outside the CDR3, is EAQVTQNPRYLITVTGKKLTVTCSQNMNHEYMSWYRQDPGLGLRQIYYSMNVEVTDKGDVPEGYKVSRKEKRNFPLILESPSPNQTSLYFCASGGGSREKLFFGSGTQLSVL.

CDR3 nucleotide sequence: TGTGCCAGCAGCCCCGCCGGGACAGGTTTCGACGAGCAGTACTTC. It yields the protein CASSPAGTGFDEQYF. The gene calls are TRBV5-4 and TRBJ2-7; 8 bases are a match to TRBD1. V was pared by 4 bases and J by 5 bases, with 11 bases of the junction left unmatched. Germline assignment: CDR1 SGHNT and CDR2 YYREEE (reference sequence). This CDR3 is built from 15 residues.

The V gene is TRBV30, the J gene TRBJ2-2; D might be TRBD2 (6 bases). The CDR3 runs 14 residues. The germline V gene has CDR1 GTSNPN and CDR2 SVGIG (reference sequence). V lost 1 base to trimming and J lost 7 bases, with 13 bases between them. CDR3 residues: CAWSGLGGSGELFF. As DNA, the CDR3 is TGTGCCTGGAGTGGCCTTGGGGGGAGCGGGGAGCTGTTTTTT.

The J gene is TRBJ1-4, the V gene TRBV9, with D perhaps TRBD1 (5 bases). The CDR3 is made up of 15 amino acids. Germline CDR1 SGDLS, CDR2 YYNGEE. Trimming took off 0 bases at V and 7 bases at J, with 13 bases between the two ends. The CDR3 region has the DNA TGTGCCAGCAGCGTAGCCGTTGGCAGGGCTGAAAAACTGTTTTTT. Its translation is CASSVAVGRAEKLFF.

The CDR3 DNA is TGTGCCAGCAGCTCGGGACAGGGGATAGATACGCAGTATTTT. Translated: CASSSGQGIDTQYF. V and J are TRBV11-3 and TRBJ2-3; 10 bases are a match to TRBD1. Germline V gene lookup returns CDR1 SGHNT and CDR2 YENEEA. The CDR3 length is 14 residues. V shed 4 bases and J 5 bases; nucleotides not matched to a gene: 3.

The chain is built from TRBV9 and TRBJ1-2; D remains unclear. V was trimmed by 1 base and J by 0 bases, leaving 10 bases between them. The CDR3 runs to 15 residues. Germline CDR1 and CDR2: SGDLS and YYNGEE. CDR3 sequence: CASSVRTGTNYGYTF. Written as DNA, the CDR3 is TGTGCCAGCAGCGTAAGGACCGGGACTAACTATGGCTACACCTTC. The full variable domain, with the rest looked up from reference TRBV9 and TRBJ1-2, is DSGVTQTPKHLITATGQRVTLRCSPRSGDLSVYWYQQSLDQGLQFLIQYYNGEERAKGNILERFSAQQFPDLHSELNLSSLELGDSALYFCASSVRTGTNYGYTFGSGTRLTVV.

In DNA, the CDR3 is TGCGCCAGCAGCCATCCCCCGGCGGTGTACGAGCAGTACTTC. Encoded protein: CASSHPPAVYEQYF. V and J are TRBV4-1 and TRBJ2-7; no clear D gene. The V gene's germline CDR1 is MGHRA and CDR2 YSYEKL. V was clipped by 3 bases and J by 4 bases, with 13 bases between them. This CDR3 has 14 residues.

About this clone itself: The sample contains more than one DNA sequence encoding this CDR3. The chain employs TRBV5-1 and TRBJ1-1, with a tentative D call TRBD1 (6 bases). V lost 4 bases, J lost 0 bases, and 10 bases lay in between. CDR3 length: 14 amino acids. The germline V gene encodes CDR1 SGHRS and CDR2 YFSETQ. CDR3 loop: CASSRTALNTEAFF. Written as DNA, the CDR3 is TGCGCCAGCAGCAGGACAGCCCTGAACACTGAAGCTTTCTTT.

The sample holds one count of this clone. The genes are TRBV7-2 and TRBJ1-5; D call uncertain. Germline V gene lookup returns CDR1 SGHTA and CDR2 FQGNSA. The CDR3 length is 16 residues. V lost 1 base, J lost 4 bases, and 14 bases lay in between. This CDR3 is CASSLEGATPNQPQHF. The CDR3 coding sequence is TGTGCCAGCAGCTTAGAGGGTGCGACACCAAATCAGCCCCAGCATTTT.

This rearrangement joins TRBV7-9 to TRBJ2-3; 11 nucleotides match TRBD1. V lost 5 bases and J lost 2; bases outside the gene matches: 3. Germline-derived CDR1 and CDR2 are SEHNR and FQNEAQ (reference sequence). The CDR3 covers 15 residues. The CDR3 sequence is CASSRTGGYTDTQYF. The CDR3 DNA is TGTGCCAGCAGCCGGACAGGGGGCTACACAGATACGCAGTATTTT.

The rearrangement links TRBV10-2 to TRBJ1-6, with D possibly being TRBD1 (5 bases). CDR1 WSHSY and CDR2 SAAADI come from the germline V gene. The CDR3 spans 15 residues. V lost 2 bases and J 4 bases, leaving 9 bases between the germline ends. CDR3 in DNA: TGCGCCAGCAGTGAGGCGGGGGGGTATAATTCACCCCTCCACTTT. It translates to CASSEAGGYNSPLHF.

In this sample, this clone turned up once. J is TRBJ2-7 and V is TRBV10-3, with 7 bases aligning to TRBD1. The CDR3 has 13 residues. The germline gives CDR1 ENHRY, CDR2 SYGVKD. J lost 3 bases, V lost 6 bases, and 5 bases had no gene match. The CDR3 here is CAISRGQLYEQYF. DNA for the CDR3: TGTGCCATCAGCAGGGGACAGCTCTACGAGCAGTACTTC.

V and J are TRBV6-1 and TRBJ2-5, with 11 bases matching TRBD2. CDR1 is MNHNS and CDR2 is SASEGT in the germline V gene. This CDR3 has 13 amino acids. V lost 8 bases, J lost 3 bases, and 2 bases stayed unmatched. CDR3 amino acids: CASRGLAEETQYF. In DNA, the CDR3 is TGTGCCAGCCGGGGACTAGCGGAAGAGACCCAGTACTTC.